These 8 T cell receptor beta chains were all obtained from the same sample, sequenced in a study of naive and memory T cell subsets. Findings and caveats of the study: Possibly reflecting memory cells re-expressing CD45RA, a few larger clonotypes occurred in naive repertoires, especially CD8.

The antigens for these receptors are not known. Both TRBC1 and TRBC2 were covered by a beta constant-region primer of two equimolar oligonucleotides. Nested alpha and beta constant-region primers with the SP2 primer drove four PCR rounds on ligated cDNA. TCRdb redid the calling of the UMI-ligation and nested PCR reads with MiXCR, one entry per CDR3 protein. The sample includes 95,000 to 110,000 distinct CDR3 sequences, roughly 14% seen only once; the top ten take around 2.7%. What was sequenced was naive CD8+ T cells from blood. The receptor set was obtained from a human donor in good health.

The chain has TRBV7-9 and TRBJ1-1, with 9 bases identical to TRBD1. Unmatched junction bases numbered 3, after V lost 4 bases and J lost 3 bases. CDR1 is SEHNR and CDR2 is FQNEAQ in the germline V gene (reference sequence). The CDR3 loop spans 14 amino acids. The CDR3 loop is CASSSTGGYTEAFF. The CDR3 DNA reads as TGTGCCAGCAGCTCCACAGGGGGCTACACTGAAGCTTTCTTT. The full variable domain, in which reference TRBV7-9 and TRBJ1-1 provide the parts outside the CDR3, is DTGVSQNPRHKITKRGQNVTFRCDPISEHNRLYWYRQTLGQGPEFLTYFQNEAQLEKSRLLSDRFSAERPKGSFSTLEIQRTEQGDSAMYLCASSSTGGYTEAFFGQGTRLTVV.

This clonotype was seen many times. The V call is TRBV5-4, the J call TRBJ2-3; D unclear. The CDR3 is 12 residues long. CDR1 is SGHNT and CDR2 is YYREEE in the germline V gene (reference sequence). With 4 bases removed from V and 4 bases from J, the gap between germline ends came to 7 bases. The CDR3, as DNA: TGTGCCAGCAGCCGTGATCCAGATACGCAGTATTTT. Translating gives CASSRDPDTQYF. The whole variable domain, filled in from reference TRBV5-4 and TRBJ2-3, reads ETGVTQSPTHLIKTRGQQVTLRCSSQSGHNTVSWYQQALGQGPQFIFQYYREEENGRGNFPPRFSGLQFPNYSSELNVNALELDDSALYLCASSRDPDTQYFGPGTRLTVL.

This clonotype showed up just a few times. The genes are TRBV7-2 and TRBJ2-3; TRBD1 matches 10 bases. Germline-derived CDR1 and CDR2 are SGHTA and FQGNSA. V was pared by 7 bases and J by 5 bases, with 6 bases of the junction left unmatched. The CDR3 has 14 amino acids. The DNA for the CDR3 is TGTGCCAGCATCTTGACAGGGGGCAAAGATACGCAGTATTTT. It is translated as CASILTGGKDTQYF.

This clonotype was picked up a small number of times. The gene calls are TRBV2 and TRBJ2-1, with unresolved D. V lost 1 base, J lost 1 base, and 8 bases lay in between. The CDR3 contains 15 residues. In germline, CDR1 is SNHLY, CDR2 FYNNEI. The CDR3 DNA follows: TGTGCCAGCAGTGAAGGCAGGCCATCCTACAATGAGCAGTTCTTC. It is translated as CASSEGRPSYNEQFF.

This clonotype was detected many times. The V gene is TRBV7-8, the J gene TRBJ2-2; 7 nucleotides match TRBD2. Germline trimming cut 2 bases from V and 2 bases from J; bases unmatched to any gene: 8. The CDR3 runs 17 residues. Germline V gene data show CDR1 as SGHVS and CDR2 as FQNEAQ. As DNA, the CDR3 is TGTGCCAGCAGCTTACGTCGGGGAGGGGTTAACACCGGGGAGCTGTTTTTT. Translated, it gives CASSLRRGGVNTGELFF.

The chain recombines TRBV29-1 with TRBJ1-2; no reliable D call. Germline loops: CDR1 SQVTM, CDR2 ANQGSEA. CDR3 length: 11 residues. Trimming cost V 5 bases and J 1 base, with 5 bases left between them. The CDR3 sequence: CSVWDNYGYTF. The CDR3 DNA reads TGCAGCGTTTGGGATAACTATGGCTACACCTTC. The variable domain in full, with the rest retrieved from reference TRBV29-1 and TRBJ1-2, is SAVISQKPSRDICQRGTSLTIQCQVDSQVTMMFWYRQQPGQSLTLIATANQGSEATYESGFVIDKFPISRPNLTFSTLTVSNMSPEDSSIYLCSVWDNYGYTFGSGTRLTVV.

The chain employs TRBV5-4 and TRBJ2-5; D possibly uses TRBD1 or TRBD2 (5 bases each). With 4 bases removed from V and 0 bases from J, the gap between germline ends came to 19 bases. CDR3 length equals 17 residues. Germline V CDR1 and CDR2: SGHNT, YYREEE (reference sequence). The DNA of the CDR3 is TGTGCCAGCAGCGAGATTACAGGACTCATGTACCAAGAGACCCAGTACTTC. Protein: CASSEITGLMYQETQYF.

There are a few counts of this clonotype. The rearrangement uses TRBV20-1 and TRBJ2-7; 9 bases agree with TRBD1. The J segment lost 1 base and the V segment lost 7 bases, leaving 2 bases of the junction unmatched. Germline V CDR1 and CDR2: DFQATT, SNEGSKA (reference sequence). The CDR3 loop spans 12 amino acids. CDR3 DNA: TGCAGTGTCGGGACAGGGTCCTACGAGCAGTACTTC. Residues: CSVGTGSYEQYF.